This T cell receptor (beta chain) was captured in a study of control samples from healthy donors and cancer patients. Germline V lookup: CDR1 MGHRA, CDR2 YSYEKL. The CDR3 runs to 14 residues. Unmatched junction bases numbered 8, after V lost 5 bases and J lost 10 bases. Measured with immunoSEQ multiplex PCR; TCRdb has only the in-frame clones, and not every one. The table lists approximately 93,000 clones, around nine tenths of them singletons, with about 9.5% in the top ten. V gene TRBV4-1 combines with J gene TRBJ2-1, with 10 positions matching TRBD2. The material sequenced was PBMCs. The sequence derives from a woman aged 45-60 years with colorectal cancer. CDR3 bases: TGCGCCAGCAGCTCCTGGACTAGCGGCTCCGAGCAGTTCTTC. Protein product: CASSSWTSGSEQFF.